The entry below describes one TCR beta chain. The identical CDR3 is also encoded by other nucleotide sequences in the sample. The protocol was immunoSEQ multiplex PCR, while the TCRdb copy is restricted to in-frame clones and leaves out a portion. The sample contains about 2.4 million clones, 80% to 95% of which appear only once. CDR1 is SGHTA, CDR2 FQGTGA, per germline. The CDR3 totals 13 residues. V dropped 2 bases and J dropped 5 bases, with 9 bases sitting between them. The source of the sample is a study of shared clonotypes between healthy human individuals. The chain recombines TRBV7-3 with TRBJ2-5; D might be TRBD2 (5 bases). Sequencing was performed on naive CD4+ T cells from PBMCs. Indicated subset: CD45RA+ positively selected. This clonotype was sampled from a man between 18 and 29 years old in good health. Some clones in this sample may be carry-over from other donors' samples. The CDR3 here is CASSLGGRETQYF. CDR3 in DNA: TGTGCCAGCAGCTTAGGCGGGCGGGAGACCCAGTACTTC. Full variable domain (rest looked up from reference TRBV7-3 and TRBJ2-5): GAGVSQTPSNKVTEKGKYVELRCDPISGHTALYWYRQSLGQGPEFLIYFQGTGAADDSGLPNDRFFAVRPEGSVSTLKIQRTERGDSAVYLCASSLGGRETQYFGPGTRLLVL.